A selection of T cell receptor beta chains follows, all from one sample in a study of cytomegalovirus exposure and HLA in healthy donors. Assay: immunoSEQ multiplex PCR; the TCRdb copy retains only in-frame clones and omits some. There are around 130,000 clones in the sample; roughly 78% occur only once, and about 2.6% lies in the top ten. The sequencing input was PBMCs. The receptors were gathered from a man under 40 in good health and CMV-seronegative. Both conserved end residues are part of each CDR3. The D gene is left open where the match is weak. Clone size appears in some rows only: once, few, many, or a class for an expanded clone.

j_gene: TRBJ2-3; v_gene: TRBV27; d_gene: NA; abundance: NA; CDR3aa: CASSLIRVSTDTQYF; CDR3nt: TGTGCCAGCAGTTTAATTCGGGTTAGCACAGATACGCAGTATTTT
j_gene: TRBJ2-1; v_gene: TRBV11-3; d_gene: NA; abundance: NA; CDR3aa: CASSPRGTYNEQFF; CDR3nt: TGTGCCAGCAGTCCCCGGGGGACCTACAATGAGCAGTTCTTC
j_gene: TRBJ2-3; v_gene: TRBV27; d_gene: TRBD1; abundance: once; CDR3aa: CASTRTGADTQYF; CDR3nt: TGTGCCAGCACCAGGACAGGGGCAGATACGCAGTATTTT
j_gene: TRBJ1-6; v_gene: TRBV5-3; d_gene: NA; abundance: NA; CDR3aa: CARSARDTGSYNSPLHF; CDR3nt: TGTGCCAGAAGCGCCCGGGACACGGGCTCCTATAATTCACCCCTCCACTTT
j_gene: TRBJ2-7; v_gene: TRBV7-9; d_gene: NA; abundance: NA; CDR3aa: CASSLELVYEQYF; CDR3nt: TGTGCCAGCAGCTTAGAACTAGTCTACGAGCAGTACTTC
j_gene: TRBJ1-3; v_gene: TRBV30; d_gene: NA; abundance: NA; CDR3aa: CAYTTASSGNTIYF; CDR3nt: TGTGCCTACACCACAGCAAGCTCTGGAAACACCATATATTTT
j_gene: TRBJ2-5; v_gene: TRBV6-1; d_gene: NA; abundance: NA; CDR3aa: CASSVIRDRQETQYF; CDR3nt: TGTGCCAGCAGTGTCATCCGAGACAGGCAAGAGACCCAGTACTTC
j_gene: TRBJ2-3; v_gene: TRBV15; d_gene: TRBD1; abundance: NA; CDR3aa: CATSRDRGSSDTQYF; CDR3nt: TGTGCCACCAGCCGCGACAGGGGTTCATCAGATACGCAGTATTTT
j_gene: TRBJ2-5; v_gene: TRBV7-9; d_gene: TRBD2; abundance: NA; CDR3aa: CASSLAGGPSETQYF; CDR3nt: TGTGCCAGCAGCTTAGCGGGAGGGCCCAGCGAGACCCAGTACTTC
j_gene: TRBJ2-1; v_gene: TRBV15; d_gene: NA; abundance: NA; CDR3aa: CATSRDRPGLYNEQFF; CDR3nt: TGTGCCACCAGCAGAGATCGCCCGGGACTCTACAATGAGCAGTTCTTC
j_gene: TRBJ1-5; v_gene: TRBV2; d_gene: NA; abundance: NA; CDR3aa: CASIPGNGEPQHF; CDR3nt: TGTGCCAGCATCCCGGGTAACGGGGAGCCCCAGCATTTC
j_gene: TRBJ1-3; v_gene: TRBV28; d_gene: TRBD1; abundance: NA; CDR3aa: CASSPQTGYGNTIYF; CDR3nt: TGTGCCAGCAGTCCCCAGACAGGGTACGGAAACACCATATATTTT
j_gene: TRBJ2-7; v_gene: TRBV4-2; d_gene: TRBD2; abundance: NA; CDR3aa: CASSQIAGVNEQYF; CDR3nt: TGTGCCAGCAGCCAAATAGCGGGGGTGAACGAGCAGTACTTC
j_gene: TRBJ1-5; v_gene: TRBV28; d_gene: NA; abundance: NA; CDR3aa: CASNGQEPQHF; CDR3nt: TGTGCCAGCAATGGGCAGGAGCCCCAGCATTTT
j_gene: TRBJ2-7; v_gene: TRBV4-1; d_gene: TRBD1; abundance: NA; CDR3aa: CASSQDRGRLEQYF; CDR3nt: TGCGCCAGCAGCCAGGACAGGGGGCGCCTCGAGCAGTACTTC
j_gene: TRBJ1-4; v_gene: TRBV19; d_gene: NA; abundance: NA; CDR3aa: CASTPFVGGEKLFF; CDR3nt: TGTGCCAGTACCCCATTTGTGGGAGGCGAAAAACTGTTTTTT
j_gene: TRBJ1-6; v_gene: TRBV10-3; d_gene: NA; abundance: NA; CDR3aa: CAISESVDWSSPLHF; CDR3nt: TGTGCCATCAGTGAGTCTGTAGATTGGAGTTCACCCCTCCACTTT
j_gene: TRBJ2-3; v_gene: TRBV9; d_gene: NA; abundance: NA; CDR3aa: CASSPSLPDTQYF; CDR3nt: TGTGCCAGCAGCCCCTCCCTCCCAGATACGCAGTATTTT
j_gene: TRBJ2-7; v_gene: TRBV27; d_gene: NA; abundance: NA; CDR3aa: CASSLSGQGPYEQYF; CDR3nt: TGTGCCAGCAGTTTATCGGGTCAGGGCCCCTACGAGCAGTACTTC
j_gene: TRBJ2-7; v_gene: TRBV4-1; d_gene: TRBD1; abundance: NA; CDR3aa: CASSQADRGYEQYF; CDR3nt: TGCGCCAGCAGCCAAGCCGACAGGGGGTACGAGCAGTACTTC
j_gene: TRBJ2-7; v_gene: TRBV6-5; d_gene: NA; abundance: NA; CDR3aa: CASSRDFHEQYF; CDR3nt: TGTGCCAGCAGTCGGGACTTCCACGAGCAGTACTTC
j_gene: TRBJ1-2; v_gene: TRBV20-1; d_gene: TRBD1; abundance: once; CDR3aa: CSTGTVYGYTF; CDR3nt: TGCAGTACGGGGACAGTCTATGGCTACACCTTC
j_gene: TRBJ2-3; v_gene: TRBV5-1; d_gene: TRBD2; abundance: NA; CDR3aa: CASSLEAGGSTDTQYF; CDR3nt: TGCGCCAGCAGCTTGGAAGCGGGAGGAAGCACAGATACGCAGTATTTT
j_gene: TRBJ2-7; v_gene: TRBV11-2; d_gene: TRBD1; abundance: NA; CDR3aa: CASSFGDRVSYEQYF; CDR3nt: TGTGCCAGCAGCTTTGGGGACAGGGTATCCTACGAGCAGTACTTC